Described below is a single TCR beta chain sequence and its context. A much larger clone differs from this one at a single base, so this may be a read error. Given the absence of the conserved phenylalanine or tryptophan at the CDR3 end, a read error is likely. Preparation of naive CD8 libraries involved roughly 18,000 to 1,100,000 sorted cells and 10%, 30% or 50% RNA. The source of the sample is a study of molecular identifiers for immune sequencing clone quantification. MiXCR was run by TCRdb on the PCR reads, yielding one entry per CDR3 protein. The repertoire holds about 640,000 distinct CDR3 sequences, with just under 20% as singletons. The germline V and J ends were trimmed by 8 bases and 6 bases, with 14 bases remaining between them. There are 13 residues in the CDR3. CDR1 and CDR2 from the germline V gene are MNHEY and SVGAGI.

The rearrangement links TRBV6-5 to TRBJ2-1, with D possibly matching TRBD1 (5 bases). The sequenced material came from naive CD8+ T cells from blood, with Jurkat cell RNA spiked in. Noted subset: FACS-sorted CD8+CD4-CCR7+CD45RA+ naive T cells. This TCR was sampled from a human donor in good health. Some libraries in this study had Jurkat cell RNA spiked in. The DNA for the CDR3 is TGTGCCAGCCCTGAAGGGGCCACCAATGAGCAGTTCTCC. Its protein product is CASPEGATNEQFS.